This T cell receptor (beta chain) derives from a study of siplizumab effects on memory and regulatory T cells. Study observations and caveats: Mean Treg-derived proportions of mappable alloreactive CD4+ clones were 55% to 75% for siplizumab and roughly 27% for controls.

To note about this clone: What it binds is not known.

Method: immunoSEQ multiplex PCR; TCRdb's copy keeps in-frame clones and lacks some. The profile covers over 95,000 clones, with 93% appearing a single time and over 0.15% taken by the ten largest. Germline CDR1 SGDLS, CDR2 YYNGEE. Trimming at V came to 0 bases and at J to 2 bases, leaving 8 bases not matched to a gene. The CDR3 totals 19 residues. This TCR came from a human donor in good health. Material for sequencing was non-Treg CD4+ T cells sorted from blood. The V call is TRBV9, the J call TRBJ2-5; 15 positions match TRBD2. The CDR3 loop reads CASSVASAGLAGGQETQYF. The DNA for the CDR3 is TGTGCCAGCAGCGTAGCAAGCGCCGGACTAGCGGGGGGGCAAGAGACCCAGTACTTC.